The 19 T cell receptor beta chains reported below all come from one sample, sequenced in a study of T cells in Graves' hyperthyroidism and ophthalmopathy. RNA transcripts yielded amplified TCR beta CDR3 regions. HTBI primers were employed in a first-round RT-PCR of the TCR CDR3. TCRdb analysed the multiplex PCR reads with MiXCR anew, one entry per CDR3 protein. In the table there are approximately 610,000 distinct CDR3 sequences, about 15% of which are singletons. The source material was blood. These receptors originate from a woman in her thirties or forties with Graves' ophthalmopathy.

This clonotype has just a few counts. V gene TRBV10-3 combines with J gene TRBJ2-7; D remains unclear. V was cut by 7 bases and J by 0 bases, with 10 bases left in between. The germline gives CDR1 ENHRY, CDR2 SYGVKD. This CDR3 is built from 13 residues. CDR3 nucleotide sequence: TGTGCCATCAAAAGTGGGGACTCCTACGAGCAGTACTTC. Residues: CAIKSGDSYEQYF.

This clonotype was recorded many times. The V gene is TRBV27, the J gene TRBJ1-5; TRBD1 matches 7 bases. Looked up from germline, CDR1 is MNHEY and CDR2 is SMNVEV (reference sequence). Unmatched junction bases numbered 8, after V lost 3 bases and J lost 9 bases. This CDR3 has 14 residues. CDR3 nucleotide sequence: TGTGCCAGCAGTTTGGCAGGGGGATTTAGGCCCCAGCATTTT. Protein sequence: CASSLAGGFRPQHF.

This chain joins TRBV24-1 and TRBJ2-2; 13 bases line up with TRBD2. Germline trimming cut 0 bases from V and 0 bases from J; bases unmatched to any gene: 3. Per germline, CDR1 KGHDR and CDR2 SFDVKD. The length of the CDR3 is 19 residues. The CDR3 DNA is TGTGCCACCAGTGATTTGGGACTAGCGGGAGCTGCGAACACCGGGGAGCTGTTTTTT. This gives the protein CATSDLGLAGAANTGELFF.

This clonotype was counted many times. The chain couples TRBV6-2 or TRBV6-3 to TRBJ2-7; 7 nucleotides line up with TRBD2. V shed 7 bases and J 3 bases; nucleotides not matched to a gene: 6. The CDR3 sequence is 13 residues long. Germline lookup yields CDR1 MNHEY and CDR2 SVGEGT. As DNA, the CDR3 is TGTGCCAGCATAGCGGGCGGATTCTACGAGCAGTACTTC. Its translation is CASIAGGFYEQYF.

This clonotype appeared many times. This sequence joins TRBV15 and TRBJ2-7; the D gene could be TRBD1 or TRBD2 (5 bases each). The CDR3 totals 13 residues. V was trimmed by 2 bases and J by 4 bases, leaving 9 bases between them. Germline CDR1 LNHNV, CDR2 YYDKDF (reference sequence). DNA of the CDR3: TGTGCCACCAGCAGACCAGGGAGTTACGAGCAGTACTTC. Its protein product is CATSRPGSYEQYF.

The V call is TRBV19, the J call TRBJ2-2; D is possibly TRBD1 (6 bases). There are 16 residues in the CDR3. Germline CDR1 reads LNHDA; CDR2 reads SQIVND (reference sequence). V lost 8 bases to trimming and J lost 4 bases, with 20 bases between them. The CDR3 sequence: CASCPGTREPTGELFF. CDR3 in DNA: TGTGCCAGTTGTCCGGGGACACGGGAACCCACCGGGGAGCTGTTTTTT.

This clonotype was seen at least ten times. The rearrangement links TRBV12-3 or TRBV12-4 to TRBJ2-5; 9 bases match TRBD1. The V segment lost 7 bases and the J segment 4 bases; nucleotides outside the gene matches: 7. This CDR3 has 14 amino acids. CDR3 DNA: TGTGCCAGCACCACCTTGGACAGGGGAGAGACCCAGTACTTC. Translating gives CASTTLDRGETQYF.

This clonotype was recorded at least ten times. The chain carries TRBV28 and TRBJ1-5, with TRBD1 identical over 9 bases. V shed 5 bases, J shed 5 bases, and the junction held 7 bases outside the gene matches. CDR3 size: 15 residues. Germline CDR1 MDHEN, CDR2 SYDVKM. CDR3 sequence reads: CASSTQQGADQPQHF. CDR3 coding DNA: TGTGCCAGCAGTACCCAACAGGGGGCGGATCAGCCCCAGCATTTT.

Many counts were recorded for this clonotype. This chain joins TRBV12-3 or TRBV12-4 and TRBJ1-1; weak D call: TRBD1 (5 bases). CDR3 length: 13 amino acids. V was trimmed by 2 bases and J by 3 bases, leaving 7 bases between them. The CDR3 DNA sequence: TGTGCCAGCAGTTTATCGGGGGACACTGAAGCTTTCTTT. This encodes CASSLSGDTEAFF.

The rearrangement joins TRBV20-1 to TRBJ1-5; D possibly corresponds to TRBD1 (5 bases). Germline V CDR1 and CDR2: DFQATT, SNEGSKA (reference sequence). The V end lost 4 bases, the J end lost 7 bases, and 14 bases lay between the germline ends. The CDR3 has 13 amino acids. In DNA form, the CDR3 reads TGCAGTGCTACCGGCGCAGGGAGACAGCCCCAGCATTTT. This encodes CSATGAGRQPQHF.

This clonotype was seen ten or more times. The chain uses TRBV19 and TRBJ1-2; D may be TRBD1 (6 bases). Between the trimmed V and J ends, which lost 6 bases and 5 bases, there was a span of 13 bases. Germline CDR1 is LNHDA and CDR2 is SQIVND (reference sequence). CDR3 length equals 13 residues. CDR3 sequence reads: CASRRDTDYGYTF. The DNA for the CDR3 is TGTGCCAGTAGACGGGACACCGATTATGGCTACACCTTC.

This clonotype showed up many times. The V call is TRBV12-3 or TRBV12-4, the J call TRBJ2-5, with TRBD2 identical over 10 bases. This CDR3 has 16 residues. J lost 2 bases, V lost 7 bases, and 10 bases had no gene match. CDR3 protein: CASTPGLAALQETQYF. The CDR3 bases are TGTGCCAGCACCCCCGGACTAGCGGCCCTACAAGAGACCCAGTACTTC.

This clonotype was detected ten times or more. The chain recombines TRBV5-1 with TRBJ1-2; tentative D call: TRBD1 (5 bases). This CDR3 contains 13 residues. V gave up 5 bases and J gave up 3 bases, with 11 bases separating them. The germline V gene encodes CDR1 SGHRS and CDR2 YFSETQ. The CDR3 loop reads CASRTTVDYGYTF. The CDR3 bases are TGCGCCAGCAGAACGACAGTCGACTATGGCTACACCTTC.

This clonotype was seen at least ten times. This chain joins TRBV12-3 or TRBV12-4 and TRBJ2-5; TRBD1 agrees at 7 bases. Trimming cost V 7 bases and J 2 bases; bases outside gene matches: 7. The CDR3 extends over 14 amino acids. The CDR3 DNA reads as TGTGCCAGCAATCCCGGGACAGCACAAGAGACCCAGTACTTC. Amino acid sequence: CASNPGTAQETQYF.

The table lists this clonotype with a few counts. The genes are TRBV5-1 and TRBJ2-6, with no clear D. CDR3 length equals 13 residues. Germline V gene data show CDR1 as SGHRS and CDR2 as YFSETQ. Trimming stripped 6 bases from V and 4 bases from J, with 8 bases between. The CDR3 reads CASMTLGANVLTF. DNA of the CDR3: TGCGCCAGCATGACTCTGGGGGCCAACGTCCTGACTTTC.

This clonotype was seen repeatedly, ten times or more. The rearrangement joins TRBV5-1 to TRBJ2-4; 13 positions match TRBD2. V was pared by 3 bases and J by 7 bases, with 7 bases of the junction left unmatched. This CDR3 contains 16 residues. The germline V gene has CDR1 SGHRS and CDR2 YFSETQ. CDR3 region: CASSYGLAGAGNIQYF. CDR3 bases: TGCGCCAGCAGCTATGGACTAGCGGGGGCAGGGAACATTCAGTACTTC.

At least ten counts were recorded for this clonotype. The rearrangement uses TRBV6-1 and TRBJ2-4, with D maybe TRBD2 (5 bases). V was pared by 6 bases and J by 2 bases, with 11 bases between. CDR1 is MNHNS, CDR2 SASEGT, per germline. The CDR3 is made up of 14 amino acids. For the CDR3, the DNA is TGTGCCAGCAGACCCAGCGGACCCAAAAACATTCAGTACTTC. Amino acid sequence: CASRPSGPKNIQYF.

This clonotype was observed many times. The rearrangement joins TRBV19 to TRBJ2-5, with 11 bases that match TRBD2. Germline CDR1 reads LNHDA; CDR2 reads SQIVND (reference sequence). The ends lost 6 bases at V and 4 bases at J; junction bases unmatched: 13. CDR3 length: 17 residues. This CDR3 reads CASSKNGLAGWGETQYF. CDR3 bases: TGTGCCAGTAGCAAGAACGGACTAGCGGGTTGGGGAGAGACCCAGTACTTC. Drawing the rest from reference TRBV19 and TRBJ2-5, the complete variable domain is DGGITQSPKYLFRKEGQNVTLSCEQNLNHDAMYWYRQDPGQGLRLIYYSQIVNDFQKGDIAEGYSVSREKKESFPLTVTSAQKNPTAFYLCASSKNGLAGWGETQYFGPGTRLLVL.

This clonotype was recorded at least ten times. The chain recombines TRBV5-6 with TRBJ1-2; tentative D call: TRBD1 (6 bases). Germline CDR1 and CDR2: SGHDT and YYEEEE. The CDR3 loop spans 14 amino acids. With 2 bases removed from V and 4 bases from J, the gap between germline ends came to 12 bases. The CDR3: CASSFSDRSYGYTF. The CDR3, as DNA: TGTGCCAGCAGCTTTTCGGACAGAAGCTATGGCTACACCTTC.